This record covers a single T cell receptor (beta chain). Its antigen is not identified. The CDR3 length is 16 residues. Trimming took 3 bases from V and 7 from J, leaving 18 bases between them. Germline lookup yields CDR1 SGHTA and CDR2 FQGNSA. Profiled with immunoSEQ multiplex PCR; TCRdb holds only in-frame clones, not every one. The sample has about 91,000 clones, less than 90% seen once. Autoimmune disease history or systemic immunosuppression meant exclusion. This sample was included in a study of OX40 agonist ivuxolimab in advanced cancers. About the research overall: Dose-escalation patients suffered from hepatocellular carcinoma, melanoma, renal cell or head and neck cancer. Aged roughly 23 to 90 with a mean of approximately 60 years, they were around 83% male.

Study findings and constraints: Partial responders at 0.1-3.0 mg/kg showed near-lowest clonal expansion.

This TCR derives from an adult with an advanced solid tumor such as melanoma, head and neck, liver or kidney cancer. The sample was CD4+ or CD8+ T cells sorted from blood, taken in a trial of the OX40 agonist ivuxolimab. The chain uses TRBV7-2 and TRBJ2-2; D not certain. This CDR3 reads CASSLTLMAIGGELFF. In DNA form, the CDR3 reads TGTGCCAGCAGCTTGACTCTCATGGCCATTGGCGGGGAGCTGTTTTTT.